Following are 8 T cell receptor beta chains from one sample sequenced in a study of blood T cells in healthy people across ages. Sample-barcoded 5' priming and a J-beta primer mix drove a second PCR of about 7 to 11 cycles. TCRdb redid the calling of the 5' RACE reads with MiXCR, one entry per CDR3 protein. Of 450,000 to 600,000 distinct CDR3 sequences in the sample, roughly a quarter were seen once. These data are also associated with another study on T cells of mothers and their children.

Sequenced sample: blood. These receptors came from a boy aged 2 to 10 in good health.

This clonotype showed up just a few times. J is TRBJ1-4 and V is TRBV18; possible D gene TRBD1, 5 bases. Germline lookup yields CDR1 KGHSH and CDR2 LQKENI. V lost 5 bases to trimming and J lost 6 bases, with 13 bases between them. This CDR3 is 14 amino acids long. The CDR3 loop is CASSEVEGDEKLFF. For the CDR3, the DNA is TGTGCCAGCTCAGAGGTGGAAGGGGATGAAAAACTGTTTTTT.

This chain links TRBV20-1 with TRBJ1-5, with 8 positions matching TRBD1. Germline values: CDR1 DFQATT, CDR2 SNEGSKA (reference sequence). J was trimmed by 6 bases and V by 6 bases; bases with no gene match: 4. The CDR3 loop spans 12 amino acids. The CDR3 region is CSATQGAQPQHF. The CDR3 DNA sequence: TGCAGTGCGACGCAGGGGGCTCAGCCCCAGCATTTT.

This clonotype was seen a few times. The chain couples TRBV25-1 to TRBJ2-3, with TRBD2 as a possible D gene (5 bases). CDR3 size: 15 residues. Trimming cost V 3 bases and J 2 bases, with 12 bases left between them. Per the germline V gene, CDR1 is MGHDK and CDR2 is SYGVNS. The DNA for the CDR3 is TGTGCCAGCAGTGAGTCCCAGAGGGACACAGATACGCAGTATTTT. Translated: CASSESQRDTDTQYF.

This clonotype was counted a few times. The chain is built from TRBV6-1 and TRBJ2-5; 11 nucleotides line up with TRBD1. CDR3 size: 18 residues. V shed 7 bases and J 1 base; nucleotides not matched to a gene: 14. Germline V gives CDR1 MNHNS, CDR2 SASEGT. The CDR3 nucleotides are TGTGCCAGCACTCCCCGGACAGGGGGCCTAAACTTCCAAGAGACCCAGTACTTC. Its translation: CASTPRTGGLNFQETQYF.

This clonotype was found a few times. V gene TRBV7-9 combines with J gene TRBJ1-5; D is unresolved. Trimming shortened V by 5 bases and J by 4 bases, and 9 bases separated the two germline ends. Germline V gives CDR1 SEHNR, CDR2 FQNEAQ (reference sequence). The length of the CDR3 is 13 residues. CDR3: CASSRGGNQPQHF. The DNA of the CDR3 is TGTGCCAGCAGCCGAGGAGGGAATCAGCCCCAGCATTTT.

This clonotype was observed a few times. The CDR3 is CASSLDPSGGVGTQYF. CDR3 DNA: TGTGCCAGCAGCTTAGATCCCAGCGGGGGGGTCGGGACCCAGTACTTC. The chain uses TRBV11-2 and TRBJ2-5, with TRBD2 matching over 10 bases. CDR1 and CDR2 from the germline V gene are SGHAT and FQNNGV. V shed 0 bases and J 7 bases; nucleotides not matched to a gene: 8. The length of the CDR3 is 16 residues.

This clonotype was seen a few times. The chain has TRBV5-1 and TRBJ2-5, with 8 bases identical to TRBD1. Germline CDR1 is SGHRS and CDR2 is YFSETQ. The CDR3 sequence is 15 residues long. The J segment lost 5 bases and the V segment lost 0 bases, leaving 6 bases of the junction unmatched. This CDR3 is CASSLDGRGRETQYF. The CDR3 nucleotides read TGCGCCAGCAGCTTGGACGGCAGGGGGCGGGAGACCCAGTACTTC.

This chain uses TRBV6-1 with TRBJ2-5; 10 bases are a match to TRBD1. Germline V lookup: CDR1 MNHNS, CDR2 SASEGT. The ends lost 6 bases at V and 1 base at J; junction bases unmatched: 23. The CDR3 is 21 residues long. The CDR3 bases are TGTGCCAGCAGCCTTCGTGGAGACAGGGGGCGTCTCCCTAACATCCAAGAGACCCAGTACTTC. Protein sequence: CASSLRGDRGRLPNIQETQYF.